What follows are 11 T cell receptor beta chains derived from one specimen sequenced in a study of cytomegalovirus exposure and HLA in healthy donors. The table came from immunoSEQ multiplex PCR; TCRdb's copy has only in-frame clones and leaves some out. The sample lists 200,000 to 250,000 clones; over 65% were seen once. Sequencing used PBMCs. The receptors were gathered from a woman in her late teens or twenties in good health and CMV-seronegative.

This chain connects TRBV4-1 to TRBJ1-5; D is ambiguous. V lost 0 bases, J lost 5 bases, and 5 bases lay in between. From germline, CDR1 is MGHRA and CDR2 YSYEKL. This CDR3 has 13 amino acids. The CDR3 loop reads CASSQDRDQPQHF. The CDR3, as DNA: TGCGCCAGCAGCCAAGATCGTGATCAGCCCCAGCATTTT.

This clone was counted a single time. V gene TRBV7-9 combines with J gene TRBJ2-1, with TRBD2 identical over 11 bases. The CDR3 contains 15 residues. J gave up 7 bases and V 1 base, and 3 bases lay outside the gene matches. The V gene's germline CDR1 is SEHNR and CDR2 FQNEAQ (reference sequence). The DNA for the CDR3 is TGTGCCAGCAGCTTAGGTGGACTAGCGGGTAATGAGCAGTTCTTC. Amino acid sequence: CASSLGGLAGNEQFF. Using reference TRBV7-9 and TRBJ2-1 for the parts outside the CDR3, the full variable domain is DTGVSQNPRHKITKRGQNVTFRCDPISEHNRLYWYRQTLGQGPEFLTYFQNEAQLEKSRLLSDRFSAERPKGSFSTLEIQRTEQGDSAMYLCASSLGGLAGNEQFFGPGTRLTVL.

This rearrangement joins TRBV13 to TRBJ2-2, with TRBD1 as a possible D gene (5 bases). Germline V gene sequence: CDR1 PRHDT, CDR2 FYEKMQ (reference sequence). This CDR3 is built from 12 residues. Between the trimmed V and J ends, which lost 8 bases and 4 bases, there was a span of 8 bases. The CDR3 DNA follows: TGTGCCAGCGGCACAGGCACCGGGGAGCTGTTTTTT. Translated: CASGTGTGELFF.

V usage is TRBV9 and J usage is TRBJ2-3; no clear D gene. Germline loops: CDR1 SGDLS, CDR2 YYNGEE. The CDR3 covers 15 residues. V shed 3 bases and J shed 2 bases, with 13 bases lying between them. The CDR3 loop reads CASSGSSDHTDTQYF. DNA of the CDR3: TGTGCCAGCAGCGGGTCCTCGGACCACACAGATACGCAGTATTTT. The variable domain in full, completed from reference TRBV9 and TRBJ2-3, reads DSGVTQTPKHLITATGQRVTLRCSPRSGDLSVYWYQQSLDQGLQFLIQYYNGEERAKGNILERFSAQQFPDLHSELNLSSLELGDSALYFCASSGSSDHTDTQYFGPGTRLTVL.

With respect to this clone: Given a much more abundant clone one base away, this may be a read error. This rearrangement joins TRBV6-5 to TRBJ1-1; D remains unclear. Germline values: CDR1 MNHEY, CDR2 SVGAGI. There are 13 residues in the CDR3. V dropped 2 bases and J dropped 1 base, with 5 bases sitting between them. CDR3 in DNA: TGTGCCAGCAGTTACGAGGGGAACACTGAAGCTTTCTTT. It specifies CASSYEGNTEAFF.

The chain employs TRBV6-4 and TRBJ1-6; 9 nucleotides agree with TRBD1. This CDR3 has 15 residues. CDR1 is MRHNA, CDR2 SNTAGT, per germline. With V trimmed by 0 bases and J by 11 bases, 5 bases remained unmatched. In DNA form, the CDR3 reads TGTGCCAGCAGTGACTCCTTGACAGGGGGAGCACCCCTCCACTTT. The encoded protein is CASSDSLTGGAPLHF.

The V call is TRBV5-1, the J call TRBJ2-2; the D gene is possibly TRBD1 (5 bases). CDR3 size: 14 residues. Germline CDR1 is SGHRS and CDR2 is YFSETQ. Deletions cut 7 bases from V and 7 bases from J, with 17 bases between. CDR3 nucleotides: TGCGCCAGCGCAGCACAGCAGGGAATCGGGGAGCTGTTTTTT. Amino acid sequence: CASAAQQGIGELFF.

The rearrangement uses TRBV6-1 and TRBJ1-2, with D maybe TRBD1 (5 bases). Germline CDR1 and CDR2: MNHNS and SASEGT. Trimming shortened V by 8 bases and J by 6 bases, and 16 bases separated the two germline ends. This CDR3 region has 13 residues. Here the CDR3 DNA reads TGTGCCAGCTCCAAGGCAGGGATGAATGGCTACACCTTC. It yields the protein CASSKAGMNGYTF.

This clone was counted a single time. CDR3 nucleotide sequence: TGTGCCAGCAGCTTGGGTCGACAGTTTGGTGGGAAGCAGTACTTC. Its translation: CASSLGRQFGGKQYF. The V gene is TRBV5-6, the J gene TRBJ2-7, with TRBD1 as a possible D gene (5 bases). V was shortened by 0 bases and J by 8 bases, with 18 bases between the two germline ends. The CDR3 has 15 amino acids. Germline V gene lookup returns CDR1 SGHDT and CDR2 YYEEEE.

The genes are TRBV5-1 and TRBJ1-2; no firm D call. The CDR3 contains 15 residues. The germline CDR1 and CDR2 sequences are SGHRS and YFSETQ. V gave up 1 base and J gave up 8 bases, with 18 bases separating them. Here the CDR3 DNA reads TGCGCCAGCAGCTTGCGTCCGACTCGACGTCGGGGCTACACCTTC. Amino acids: CASSLRPTRRRGYTF.

The chain recombines TRBV6-6 with TRBJ1-5; D not resolved. The CDR3 is 15 residues long. Trimming removed 5 bases from V and 5 bases from J, with 16 bases in between. In germline, CDR1 is MNHNY, CDR2 SVGAGI (reference sequence). CDR3 protein: CASSISQPKDQPQHF. The CDR3 nucleotides are TGTGCCAGCAGTATCAGCCAGCCGAAGGATCAGCCCCAGCATTTT.